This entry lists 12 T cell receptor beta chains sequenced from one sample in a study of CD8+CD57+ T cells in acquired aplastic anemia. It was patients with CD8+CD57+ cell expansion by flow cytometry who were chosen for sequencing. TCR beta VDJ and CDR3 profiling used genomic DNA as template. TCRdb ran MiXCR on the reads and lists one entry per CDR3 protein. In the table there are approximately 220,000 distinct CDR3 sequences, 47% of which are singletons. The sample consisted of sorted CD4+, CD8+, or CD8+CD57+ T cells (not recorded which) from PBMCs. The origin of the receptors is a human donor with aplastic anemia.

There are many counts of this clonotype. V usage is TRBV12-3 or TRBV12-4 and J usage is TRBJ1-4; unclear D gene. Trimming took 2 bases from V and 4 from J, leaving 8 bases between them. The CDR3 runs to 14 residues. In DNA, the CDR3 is TGTGCCAGCAGTTTATTGGTTTATAATGAAAAACTGTTTTTT. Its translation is CASSLLVYNEKLFF.

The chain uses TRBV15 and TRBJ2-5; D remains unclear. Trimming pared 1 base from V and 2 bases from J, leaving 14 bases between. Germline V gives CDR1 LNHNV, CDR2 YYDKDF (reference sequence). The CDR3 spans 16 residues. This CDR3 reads CATSRAALGQQETQYF. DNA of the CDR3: TGTGCCACCAGCAGAGCGGCGTTGGGTCAGCAAGAGACCCAGTACTTC.

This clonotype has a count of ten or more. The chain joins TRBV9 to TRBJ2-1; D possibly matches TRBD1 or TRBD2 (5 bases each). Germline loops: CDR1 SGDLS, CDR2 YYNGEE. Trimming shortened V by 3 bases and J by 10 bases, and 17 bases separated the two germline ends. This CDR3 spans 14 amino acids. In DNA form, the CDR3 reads TGTGCCAGCAGCGGGGGGACCGTTCTCGAAGAGCAGTTCTTC. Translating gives CASSGGTVLEEQFF.

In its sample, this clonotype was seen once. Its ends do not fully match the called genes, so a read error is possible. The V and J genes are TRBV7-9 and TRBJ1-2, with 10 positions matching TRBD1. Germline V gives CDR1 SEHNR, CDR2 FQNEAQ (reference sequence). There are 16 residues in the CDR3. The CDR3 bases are TGCGCCAGCAGTTCGGGACAGGGGCCGACAATCGGTGGCTACACCTTC. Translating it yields CASSSGQGPTIGGYTF.

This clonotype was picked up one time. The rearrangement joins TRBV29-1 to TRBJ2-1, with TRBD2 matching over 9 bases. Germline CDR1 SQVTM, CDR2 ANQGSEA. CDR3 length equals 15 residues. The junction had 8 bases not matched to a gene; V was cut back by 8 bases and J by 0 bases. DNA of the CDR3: TGCAGCTTCAGAAGTAGCGGGGGCTCCTACAATGAGCAGTTCTTC. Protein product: CSFRSSGGSYNEQFF.

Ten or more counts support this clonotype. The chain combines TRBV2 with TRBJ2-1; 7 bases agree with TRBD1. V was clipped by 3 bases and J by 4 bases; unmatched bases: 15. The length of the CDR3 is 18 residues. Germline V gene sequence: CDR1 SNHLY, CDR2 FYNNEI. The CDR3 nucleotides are TGTGCCAGCAGTGATAACGCGGTGGGACAGACGATTTACAATGAGCAGTTCTTC. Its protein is CASSDNAVGQTIYNEQFF.

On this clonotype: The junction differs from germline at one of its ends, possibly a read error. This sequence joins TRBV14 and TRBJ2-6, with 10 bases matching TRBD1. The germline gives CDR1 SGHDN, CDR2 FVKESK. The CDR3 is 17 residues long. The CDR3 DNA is TGCGCCAGCAGCCGTCGGGACAGGGGTATTGGGGCCAACGTCCTGACTTTC. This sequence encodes CASSRRDRGIGANVLTF.

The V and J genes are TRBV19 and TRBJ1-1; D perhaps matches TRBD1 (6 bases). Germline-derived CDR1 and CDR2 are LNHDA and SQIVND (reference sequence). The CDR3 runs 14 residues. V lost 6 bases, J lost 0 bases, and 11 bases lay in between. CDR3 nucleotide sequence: TGTGCCAGTAGGTCAGGGGCGATGAACACTGAAGCTTTCTTT. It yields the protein CASRSGAMNTEAFF. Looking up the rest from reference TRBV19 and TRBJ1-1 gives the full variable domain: DGGITQSPKYLFRKEGQNVTLSCEQNLNHDAMYWYRQDPGQGLRLIYYSQIVNDFQKGDIAEGYSVSREKKESFPLTVTSAQKNPTAFYLCASRSGAMNTEAFFGQGTRLTVV.

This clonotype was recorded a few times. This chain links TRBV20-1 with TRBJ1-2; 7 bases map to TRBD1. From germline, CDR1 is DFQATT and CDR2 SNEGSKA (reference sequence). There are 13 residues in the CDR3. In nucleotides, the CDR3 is TGCAGCGTAGACAGGGACGGGCGGAATGGCTACACCTTC. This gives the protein CSVDRDGRNGYTF.

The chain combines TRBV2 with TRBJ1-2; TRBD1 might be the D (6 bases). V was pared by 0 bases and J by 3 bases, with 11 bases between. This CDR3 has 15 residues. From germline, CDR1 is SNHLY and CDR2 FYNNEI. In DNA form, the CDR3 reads TGTGCCAGCAGTGAAGCGTTGGGGGCTGACTATGGCTACACCTTC. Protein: CASSEALGADYGYTF.

The CDR3: CSGRTDGNTIYF. CDR3 coding DNA: TGCAGCGGGCGGACTGATGGAAACACCATATATTTT. The V gene is TRBV29-1, the J gene TRBJ1-3; no definite D call. This CDR3 comprises 12 residues. CDR1 is SQVTM, CDR2 ANQGSEA, per germline. Trimming shortened V by 7 bases and J by 3 bases, and 10 bases separated the two germline ends. Complete variable domain (other parts from reference TRBV29-1 and TRBJ1-3): SAVISQKPSRDICQRGTSLTIQCQVDSQVTMMFWYRQQPGQSLTLIATANQGSEATYESGFVIDKFPISRPNLTFSTLTVSNMSPEDSSIYLCSGRTDGNTIYFGEGSWLTVV.

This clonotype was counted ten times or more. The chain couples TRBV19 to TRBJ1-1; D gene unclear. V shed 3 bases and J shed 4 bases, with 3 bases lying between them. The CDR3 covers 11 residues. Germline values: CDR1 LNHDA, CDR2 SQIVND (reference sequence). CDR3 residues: CASSMGTEAFF. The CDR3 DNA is TGTGCCAGTAGTATGGGCACTGAAGCTTTCTTT.